One sample yielded the 13 T cell receptor beta chains listed below, sequenced in a study of blood T cell repertoires in COVID-19. The table came from immunoSEQ multiplex PCR; TCRdb's copy has only in-frame clones and leaves some out. The data contain under 200,000 clones, roughly 80% of them singletons. The sample consisted of PBMCs or T cells enriched from blood (not recorded which). The receptors originated from a woman aged 50 to 60 who had recovered from COVID-19.

This chain connects TRBV7-3 to TRBJ2-1; D perhaps matches TRBD1 (6 bases). The germline V and J ends were trimmed by 3 bases and 7 bases, with 16 bases remaining between them. CDR3 length equals 15 residues. Germline V gene lookup returns CDR1 SGHTA and CDR2 FQGTGA. CDR3 sequence (DNA): TGTGCCAGCAGCTTGGGACAACGGGTCGGGAATGAGCAGTTCTTC. It is translated as CASSLGQRVGNEQFF.

The rearrangement joins TRBV12-3 or TRBV12-4 to TRBJ1-1; tentatively, D is TRBD1 (6 bases). V was shortened by 8 bases and J by 5 bases, with 15 bases between the two germline ends. This CDR3 contains 13 residues. The CDR3: CASGGGWDTEAFF. The CDR3 nucleotides are TGTGCCAGCGGCGGGGGCTGGGATACTGAAGCTTTCTTT.

This clone has a handful of counts. This chain joins TRBV11-2 and TRBJ1-3; 7 bases agree with TRBD1. CDR3 length equals 14 residues. CDR1 SGHAT and CDR2 FQNNGV come from the germline V gene. Germline trimming cut 2 bases from V and 7 bases from J; bases unmatched to any gene: 5. The DNA for the CDR3 is TGTGCCAGCAGCTTATTTGAACAGGGGAACACCATATATTTT. Translated, it gives CASSLFEQGNTIYF.

The J gene is TRBJ2-1, the V gene TRBV28; 13 bases fit TRBD2. Trimming cost V 4 bases and J 16 bases; bases outside gene matches: 7. This CDR3 is built from 13 residues. The germline V gene encodes CDR1 MDHEN and CDR2 SYDVKM. The CDR3 here is CASSSGLAGSRFF. Written as DNA, the CDR3 is TGTGCCAGCAGTTCGGGACTAGCGGGATCTCGTTTCTTC.

To note about this clone: Other DNA sequences within the sample encode an identical CDR3. This sequence joins TRBV27 and TRBJ2-7; D gene uncertain. Trimming took off 2 bases at V and 2 bases at J, with 7 bases between the two ends. This CDR3 has 13 amino acids. Germline V CDR1 and CDR2: MNHEY, SMNVEV (reference sequence). CDR3 in DNA: TGTGCCAGCAGTTTACGCGGCACCTACGAGCAGTACTTC. It codes for CASSLRGTYEQYF.

In this sample, this clone turned up once. This chain uses TRBV4-3 with TRBJ1-2; possible D gene TRBD1, 6 bases. Between the trimmed V and J ends, which lost 4 bases and 2 bases, there was a span of 17 bases. The germline V gene encodes CDR1 LGHNA and CDR2 YSLEER. CDR3 length: 16 amino acids. This chain's CDR3 is CASSPNRELINYGYTF. In nucleotides, the CDR3 is TGCGCCAGCAGCCCAAACAGGGAATTAATCAACTATGGCTACACCTTC.

This sequence joins TRBV19 and TRBJ2-7; 12 bases map to TRBD2. V lost 6 bases to trimming and J lost 5 bases; unmatched junction nucleotides: 2. CDR1 is LNHDA and CDR2 is SQIVND in the germline V gene (reference sequence). This CDR3 is built from 13 residues. The CDR3 spells CASRTSGGHEQYF. Written as DNA, the CDR3 is TGTGCCAGTAGGACTAGCGGGGGTCACGAGCAGTACTTC. Filled out from reference TRBV19 and TRBJ2-7, the complete variable domain reads DGGITQSPKYLFRKEGQNVTLSCEQNLNHDAMYWYRQDPGQGLRLIYYSQIVNDFQKGDIAEGYSVSREKKESFPLTVTSAQKNPTAFYLCASRTSGGHEQYFGPGTRLTVT.

The J gene is TRBJ2-7, the V gene TRBV19, with D possibly being TRBD2 (6 bases). The length of the CDR3 is 14 residues. Germline CDR1 reads LNHDA; CDR2 reads SQIVND (reference sequence). Trimming removed 7 bases at V and 2 bases at J, with 15 bases between. In DNA form, the CDR3 reads TGTGCCAGTAAGGGTTCCGGCGGGACCTACGAGCAGTACTTC. Protein sequence: CASKGSGGTYEQYF. Supplemented by reference TRBV19 and TRBJ2-7, the full variable domain reads DGGITQSPKYLFRKEGQNVTLSCEQNLNHDAMYWYRQDPGQGLRLIYYSQIVNDFQKGDIAEGYSVSREKKESFPLTVTSAQKNPTAFYLCASKGSGGTYEQYFGPGTRLTVT.

This chain connects TRBV9 to TRBJ2-2; 8 bases are shared with TRBD2. V dropped 3 bases and J dropped 0; count of bases not matched to a gene: 16. The germline V gene encodes CDR1 SGDLS and CDR2 YYNGEE. The CDR3 runs to 20 residues. The CDR3 protein is CASSATGTRGGTANTGELFF. The CDR3 DNA is TGTGCCAGCAGCGCAACCGGGACTAGGGGGGGAACCGCGAACACCGGGGAGCTGTTTTTT. Complete variable domain (other parts from reference TRBV9 and TRBJ2-2): DSGVTQTPKHLITATGQRVTLRCSPRSGDLSVYWYQQSLDQGLQFLIQYYNGEERAKGNILERFSAQQFPDLHSELNLSSLELGDSALYFCASSATGTRGGTANTGELFFGEGSRLTVL.

J is TRBJ1-4 and V is TRBV7-9, with 7 bases aligning to TRBD1. The CDR3 is 14 residues long. Germline assignment: CDR1 SEHNR and CDR2 FQNEAQ (reference sequence). J lost 4 bases, V lost 5 bases, and 4 bases had no gene match. The CDR3 sequence: CASSPGQYNEKLFF. The CDR3 DNA sequence: TGTGCCAGCAGCCCGGGACAGTATAATGAAAAACTGTTTTTT.

This clone was observed a few times. The chain recombines TRBV7-3 with TRBJ2-2, with D maybe TRBD1 (6 bases). V was shortened by 7 bases and J by 0 bases, with 9 bases between the two germline ends. The CDR3 has 14 residues. Germline CDR1 reads SGHTA; CDR2 reads FQGTGA. CDR3: CASNRQANTGELFF. CDR3 in DNA: TGTGCCAGCAATAGACAGGCGAACACCGGGGAGCTGTTTTTT.

The J gene is TRBJ2-7, the V gene TRBV28, with D perhaps TRBD1 (6 bases). Germline V gene sequence: CDR1 MDHEN, CDR2 SYDVKM. V dropped 5 bases and J dropped 2 bases, with 16 bases sitting between them. This CDR3 contains 15 residues. The CDR3 DNA sequence: TGTGCCAGCAGTGCCGCACAGGGAAGGACCTACGAGCAGTACTTC. This translates into CASSAAQGRTYEQYF.

The chain couples TRBV11-2 to TRBJ2-1; TRBD1 matches 7 bases. The CDR3 is 15 amino acids. Germline CDR1 and CDR2: SGHAT and FQNNGV. Trimming at V came to 8 bases and at J to 1 base, leaving 8 bases not matched to a gene. Written as DNA, the CDR3 is TGTGCCAGCCCCTCACCAGGGGGATCCTACAATGAGCAGTTCTTC. Its translation: CASPSPGGSYNEQFF.